This T cell receptor (beta chain) was obtained from a study of T cells in Graves' hyperthyroidism and ophthalmopathy. At least ten counts were recorded for this clonotype. Its antigen is not known. Study-level findings and limits: Researchers report that a 13 V-J model separated ophthalmopathy from stable hyperthyroidism. Most thyroid clonotypes expanded above 0.001 appeared in blood too. Ophthalmopathy got predicted by the model a median roughly six months before its onset.

RNA transcripts were the template for amplifying TCR beta CDR3 regions. Initially, a first-round RT-PCR of the TCR CDR3 employed the HTBI primer set. MiXCR, run by TCRdb on the multiplex PCR reads, gives a single entry per CDR3 protein. The profile shows fewer than 500,000 distinct CDR3 sequences, 14% to 15% of them singletons. V shed 6 bases and J shed 6 bases, with 17 bases lying between them. CDR1 and CDR2 (germline): GTSNPN, SVGIG (reference sequence). This CDR3 is built from 13 residues. Diagnosis relied on clinical symptoms, serum thyroxine and TRAb, thyroid ultrasound and orbital computed tomography.

This receptor was obtained from a man aged 18 to 35 with Graves' ophthalmopathy. Input material: blood. J is TRBJ1-1 and V is TRBV30, with a weak D call TRBD1 (6 bases). CDR3 loop: CACDDDRYSEAFF. CDR3 DNA: TGTGCCTGTGATGATGACAGGTATTCTGAAGCTTTCTTT.